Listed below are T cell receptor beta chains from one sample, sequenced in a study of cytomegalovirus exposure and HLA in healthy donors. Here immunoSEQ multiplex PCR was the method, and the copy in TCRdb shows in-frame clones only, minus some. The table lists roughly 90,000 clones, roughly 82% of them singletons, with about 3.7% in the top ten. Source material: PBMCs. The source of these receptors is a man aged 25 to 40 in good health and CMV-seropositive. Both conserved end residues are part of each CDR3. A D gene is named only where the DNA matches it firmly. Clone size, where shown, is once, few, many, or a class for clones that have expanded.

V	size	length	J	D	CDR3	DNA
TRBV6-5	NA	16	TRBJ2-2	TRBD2	CASSLGLAGGFGELFF	TGTGCCAGCAGTTTAGGACTAGCGGGAGGCTTCGGGGAGCTGTTTTTT
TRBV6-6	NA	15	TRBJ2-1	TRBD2	CASSYSTSGHNEQFF	TGTGCCAGCAGTTACTCGACTAGCGGCCACAATGAGCAGTTCTTC
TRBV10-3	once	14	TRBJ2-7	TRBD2	CAISLIREAHEQYF	TGTGCCATCAGTTTAATTCGGGAGGCCCACGAGCAGTACTTC
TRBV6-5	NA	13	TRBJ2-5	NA	CASSFGIQETQYF	TGTGCCAGCAGTTTCGGGATCCAAGAGACCCAGTACTTC
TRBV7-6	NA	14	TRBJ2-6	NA	CASSFKASANVLTF	TGTGCCAGCAGCTTTAAAGCCTCGGCCAACGTCCTGACTTTC
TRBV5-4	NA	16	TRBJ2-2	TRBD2	CASSSGAGLNTGELFF	TGTGCCAGCAGCTCAGGAGCGGGGTTGAACACCGGGGAGCTGTTTTTT
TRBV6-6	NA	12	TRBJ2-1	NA	CASSYSLNEQFF	TGTGCCAGCAGTTACTCCCTCAATGAGCAGTTCTTC
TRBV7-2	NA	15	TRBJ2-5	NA	CASSLLRQVQETQYF	TGTGCCAGCAGCTTATTGCGACAGGTACAAGAGACCCAGTACTTC
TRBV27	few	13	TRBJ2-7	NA	CASSPVPVYEQYF	TGTGCCAGCAGTCCCGTCCCGGTCTACGAGCAGTACTTC
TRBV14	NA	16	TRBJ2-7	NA	CASSPQRGTNSYEQYF	TGTGCCAGCAGCCCTCAAAGGGGGACGAATTCCTACGAGCAGTACTTC
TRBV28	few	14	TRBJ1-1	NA	CASRPPGWNTEAFF	TGTGCCAGCAGGCCCCCAGGGTGGAATACTGAAGCTTTCTTT
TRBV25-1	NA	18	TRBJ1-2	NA	CASSETPGTQSSNYGYTF	TGTGCCAGCAGTGAAACTCCGGGGACACAGAGCTCTAACTATGGCTACACCTTC
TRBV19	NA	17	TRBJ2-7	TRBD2	CASSTSYASGRRHEQYF	TGTGCCAGTAGTACTAGCTACGCTAGCGGGAGGAGGCACGAGCAGTACTTC
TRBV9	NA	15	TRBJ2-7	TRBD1	CASSLEGTGGREQYF	TGTGCCAGCAGCCTGGAGGGAACAGGGGGAAGGGAGCAGTACTTC
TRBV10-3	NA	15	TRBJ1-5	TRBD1	CAISESGQPNQPQHF	TGTGCCATCAGTGAGTCGGGACAGCCAAATCAGCCCCAGCATTTT
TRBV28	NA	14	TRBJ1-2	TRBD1	CASSLSGQGGSYTF	TGTGCCAGCAGTTTATCCGGACAGGGGGGGAGCTACACCTTC
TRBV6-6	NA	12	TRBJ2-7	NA	CASSYSRYEQYF	TGTGCCAGCAGTTACTCTAGATACGAGCAGTACTTC
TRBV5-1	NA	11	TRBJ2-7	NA	CASSSGWEQYF	TGCGCCAGCAGTTCGGGTTGGGAGCAGTACTTC
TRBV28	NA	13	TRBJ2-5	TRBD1	CASSLDREQTQYF	TGTGCCAGCAGCCTGGACAGGGAGCAGACCCAGTACTTC
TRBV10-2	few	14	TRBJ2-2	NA	CASIPEMNTGELFF	TGCGCCAGCATCCCGGAGATGAACACCGGGGAGCTGTTTTTT
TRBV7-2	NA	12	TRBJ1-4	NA	CASSFGVEKLFF	TGTGCCAGCAGTTTCGGGGTTGAAAAACTGTTTTTT
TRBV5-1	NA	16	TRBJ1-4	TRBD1	CASSPGQGRSNEKLFF	TGCGCCAGCAGCCCCGGACAGGGACGATCTAATGAAAAACTGTTTTTT
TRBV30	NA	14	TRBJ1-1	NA	CAWSAGGWGTEAFF	TGTGCCTGGAGTGCGGGAGGGTGGGGCACTGAAGCTTTCTTT
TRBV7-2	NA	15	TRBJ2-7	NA	CASSLSGQVSYEQYF	TGTGCCAGCAGCTTATCAGGTCAGGTTTCCTACGAGCAGTACTTC
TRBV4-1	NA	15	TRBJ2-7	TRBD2	CASSQASSGGYEQYF	TGCGCCAGCAGCCAAGCCTCTAGCGGGGGTTACGAGCAGTACTTC
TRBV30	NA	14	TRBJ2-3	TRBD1	CAWNRDRATDTQYF	TGTGCCTGGAACCGGGACAGGGCGACAGATACGCAGTATTTT
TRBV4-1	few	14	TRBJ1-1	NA	CASSLDRGYTEAFF	TGCGCCAGCAGCCTAGATCGGGGTTACACTGAAGCTTTCTTT
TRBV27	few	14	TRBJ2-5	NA	CASSPTGYQETQYF	TGTGCCAGCAGCCCAACAGGGTACCAAGAGACCCAGTACTTC
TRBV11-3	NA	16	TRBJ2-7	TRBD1	CASSLGPLTGFDEQYF	TGTGCCAGCAGCTTAGGCCCTCTGACAGGGTTCGACGAGCAGTACTTC
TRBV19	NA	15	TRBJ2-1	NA	CASSIGGVASNEQFF	TGTGCCAGTAGTATAGGCGGGGTCGCCTCCAATGAGCAGTTCTTC
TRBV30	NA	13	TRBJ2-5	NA	CAWSPALVETQYF	TGTGCCTGGAGTCCAGCGTTAGTGGAGACCCAGTACTTC
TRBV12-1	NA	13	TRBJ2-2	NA	CATSPGSTGELFF	TGTGCCACCTCCCCGGGGTCCACCGGGGAGCTGTTTTTT
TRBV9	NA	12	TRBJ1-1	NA	CASSPWNTEAFF	TGTGCCAGCAGCCCATGGAACACTGAAGCTTTCTTT
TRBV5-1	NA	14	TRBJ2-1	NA	CASSLLERDNEQFF	TGCGCCAGCAGCTTGTTAGAGAGGGACAATGAGCAGTTCTTC